This T cell receptor (beta chain) is from a study of cytomegalovirus exposure and HLA in healthy donors. General study findings and limits: Some V segments could not be told apart, so they were left out, TRBV6-2 and TRBV6-3 among them. The authors enumerated some 160 TCR beta chains as linked to cytomegalovirus.

In the PCR, 60 Vbeta and 13 Jbeta primers were used. Sequencing was performed with immunoSEQ multiplex PCR; in TCRdb, only in-frame clones are kept and a portion is missing. This sample's clone table lists about 120,000 clones. Germline CDR1 is SGHNT and CDR2 is YYREEE (reference sequence). Trimming took 5 bases from V and 1 from J, leaving 9 bases between them. The CDR3 is 13 residues long. Points on this clone: Antigen: not known.

This sequence joins TRBV5-4 and TRBJ1-1; D unclear. The origin of this receptor is a man between 18 and 35 years old in good health and CMV-seronegative. The sequenced material came from PBMCs. The CDR3 DNA reads TGTGCCAGCAGTTATCCAGGGAACACTGAAGCTTTCTTT. Translation gives CASSYPGNTEAFF.